These 24 T cell receptor beta chains share one sample of origin, sequenced in a study of cytomegalovirus exposure and HLA in healthy donors. In the PCR, 60 Vbeta and 13 Jbeta primers were used. Clones were read by immunoSEQ multiplex PCR, and TCRdb kept only the in-frame ones, dropping some. The sample records about 190,000 clones, approximately 75% being singletons. Sample: PBMCs. Receptors were obtained from a man younger than 45 in good health and CMV-seropositive.

J is TRBJ2-5 and V is TRBV4-3, with a tentative D call TRBD1 (5 bases). This CDR3 has 14 residues. Trimming stripped 0 bases from V and 3 bases from J, with 8 bases between. The germline CDR1 and CDR2 sequences are LGHNA and YSLEER. CDR3: CASSQDDRKETQYF. The CDR3, as DNA: TGCGCCAGCAGCCAAGACGACAGAAAAGAGACCCAGTACTTC.

The V and J genes are TRBV19 and TRBJ2-4; 7 nucleotides line up with TRBD2. The V and J ends lost 4 bases and 5 bases, in that order; junction bases with no gene match: 11. The CDR3 contains 16 residues. Germline V gene data show CDR1 as LNHDA and CDR2 as SQIVND (reference sequence). The CDR3 region has the DNA TGTGCCAGTAGTACCAGCGGGACGGGTTTAGAAAACATTCAGTACTTC. Translating it yields CASSTSGTGLENIQYF. Looking up the rest from reference TRBV19 and TRBJ2-4 gives the full variable domain: DGGITQSPKYLFRKEGQNVTLSCEQNLNHDAMYWYRQDPGQGLRLIYYSQIVNDFQKGDIAEGYSVSREKKESFPLTVTSAQKNPTAFYLCASSTSGTGLENIQYFGAGTRLSVL.

A word on this clone: The germline gene is not matched at one end of the junction; a read error may be the cause. The chain carries TRBV7-8 and TRBJ1-1; tentatively, D is TRBD1 (6 bases). The CDR3 is made up of 12 amino acids. Germline V gives CDR1 SGHVS, CDR2 FQNEAQ. CDR3 protein: CASSLGGQPERF. For the CDR3, the DNA is TGTGCCAGCAGCTTAGGCGGACAGCCCGAACGATTT.

The J gene is TRBJ2-1, the V gene TRBV23-1; TRBD2 agrees at 9 bases. TRBV23-1 qualifies as an ORF whose function is uncertain. The CDR3 length is 14 residues. With 7 bases clipped from V and 7 bases from J, the junction kept 8 bases outside the gene matches. CDR3 amino acids: CASKGTSNRNEQFF. The CDR3 bases are TGCGCCAGCAAGGGGACTAGCAATCGGAATGAGCAGTTCTTC.

The genes are TRBV11-2 and TRBJ2-7, with D maybe TRBD2 (6 bases). From germline, CDR1 is SGHAT and CDR2 FQNNGV. Trimming cost V 5 bases and J 3 bases, with 23 bases left between them. The CDR3 totals 17 residues. The DNA for the CDR3 is TGTGCCAGCAGCCCCCCCCCGGGAGTTGGTGAAATCTACGAGCAGTACTTC. Protein sequence: CASSPPPGVGEIYEQYF. Based on the CDR3 plus reference TRBV11-2 and TRBJ2-7, the full variable domain is EAGVAQSPRYKIIEKRQSVAFWCNPISGHATLYWYQQILGQGPKLLIQFQNNGVVDDSQLPKDRFSAERLKGVDSTLKIQPAKLEDSAVYLCASSPPPGVGEIYEQYFGPGTRLTVT.

This chain joins TRBV2 and TRBJ2-5; TRBD2 matches 11 bases. V gave up 8 bases and J gave up 5 bases; unmatched junction bases: 10. CDR1 is SNHLY and CDR2 is FYNNEI in the germline V gene. This CDR3 contains 15 residues. CDR3 loop: CASVAQPSGRETQYF. CDR3 bases: TGTGCCAGCGTGGCCCAACCTAGCGGGAGGGAGACCCAGTACTTC.

This clone was detected once. This chain connects TRBV9 to TRBJ2-7; 7 bases fit TRBD1. Germline V gene lookup returns CDR1 SGDLS and CDR2 YYNGEE. After removal of 3 bases from V and 4 bases from J, the junction contained 7 bases not matched to a gene. CDR3 length: 14 amino acids. This CDR3 is CASSGRQGPYEQYF. In nucleotides, the CDR3 is TGTGCCAGCAGCGGGCGACAGGGCCCATACGAGCAGTACTTC.

This clone was detected only a few times. J is TRBJ1-1 and V is TRBV5-1; a possible D gene is TRBD1 (6 bases). Trimming took off 2 bases at V and 4 bases at J, with 12 bases between the two ends. Germline V lookup: CDR1 SGHRS, CDR2 YFSETQ. CDR3 length: 14 amino acids. CDR3 sequence: CASSFRGPSTEAFF. The DNA of the CDR3 is TGCGCCAGCAGCTTCAGGGGTCCCAGCACTGAAGCTTTCTTT.

V usage is TRBV6-1 and J usage is TRBJ2-3, with 9 positions matching TRBD2. The CDR3 contains 14 residues. Germline values: CDR1 MNHNS, CDR2 SASEGT. The V and J ends lost 11 bases and 3 bases, in that order; junction bases with no gene match: 9. The CDR3 nucleotides read TGTGCCGGTAACAGCGGGAGGAGAACAGATACGCAGTATTTT. It specifies CAGNSGRRTDTQYF.

The chain recombines TRBV13 with TRBJ1-5; 8 nucleotides match TRBD1. Unmatched junction bases numbered 10, after V lost 4 bases and J lost 14 bases. Per germline, CDR1 PRHDT and CDR2 FYEKMQ (reference sequence). This CDR3 is built from 13 residues. CDR3 in DNA: TGTGCCAGCAGCTCCGGACAGGGTTGGCGGAAGCATTTT. It specifies CASSSGQGWRKHF.

This chain uses TRBV9 with TRBJ1-5; a weak D match, TRBD1 (5 bases). The V gene lost 0 bases and the J gene lost 2 bases, with 9 bases spanning the gap. CDR3 size: 15 residues. CDR1 SGDLS and CDR2 YYNGEE come from the germline V gene. The DNA for the CDR3 is TGTGCCAGCAGCGTAGAGGGAGGGGGCAATCAGCCCCAGCATTTT. This sequence encodes CASSVEGGGNQPQHF. Filled out from reference TRBV9 and TRBJ1-5, the complete variable domain reads DSGVTQTPKHLITATGQRVTLRCSPRSGDLSVYWYQQSLDQGLQFLIQYYNGEERAKGNILERFSAQQFPDLHSELNLSSLELGDSALYFCASSVEGGGNQPQHFGDGTRLSIL.

V and J are TRBV10-3 and TRBJ1-3; D call uncertain. Trimming shortened V by 8 bases and J by 4 bases, and 12 bases separated the two germline ends. The germline CDR1 and CDR2 sequences are ENHRY and SYGVKD. The CDR3 runs to 13 residues. The CDR3 DNA sequence: TGTGCCATCGAGCCGGGGAGAGGAAACACCATATATTTT. Its translation is CAIEPGRGNTIYF.

This sequence joins TRBV7-6 and TRBJ2-1, with 12 bases aligning to TRBD2. The CDR3 has 15 amino acids. The germline V gene has CDR1 SGHVS and CDR2 FNYEAQ. The ends lost 1 base at V and 8 bases at J; junction bases unmatched: 3. The CDR3 loop reads CASSLGTSGVYEQFF. As DNA, the CDR3 is TGTGCCAGCAGCTTAGGGACTAGCGGGGTCTATGAGCAGTTCTTC.

The chain carries TRBV6-1 and TRBJ1-6, with TRBD1 matching 7 bases. This CDR3 region has 15 residues. Germline CDR1 MNHNS, CDR2 SASEGT. J lost 8 bases, V lost 7 bases, and 11 bases had no gene match. The CDR3 DNA follows: TGTGCCAGCATCCCCCGACAGGGCCGGGATTCACCCCTCCACTTT. This encodes CASIPRQGRDSPLHF.

The chain recombines TRBV28 with TRBJ1-4; the match to TRBD1 covers 8 bases. The CDR3 runs 16 residues. CDR1 MDHEN and CDR2 SYDVKM come from the germline V gene. The trim removed 3 bases at V and 1 base at J, leaving 4 bases unmatched. The CDR3 protein is CASSFSGTGTNEKLFF. The CDR3, as DNA: TGTGCCAGCAGTTTCTCCGGGACAGGAACTAATGAAAAACTGTTTTTT.

This chain links TRBV9 with TRBJ2-3; TRBD2 matches 11 bases. The germline CDR1 and CDR2 sequences are SGDLS and YYNGEE. CDR3 size: 14 residues. With 3 bases clipped from V and 5 bases from J, the junction kept 2 bases outside the gene matches. CDR3 nucleotide sequence: TGTGCCAGCAGCGCCGGACTAGCGGGAGATACGCAGTATTTT. Translated: CASSAGLAGDTQYF.

The chain is built from TRBV2 and TRBJ2-7; tentatively, D is TRBD1 (6 bases). Germline CDR1 and CDR2: SNHLY and FYNNEI. The CDR3 covers 13 residues. Deletions cut 8 bases from V and 3 bases from J, with 14 bases between. The CDR3 DNA follows: TGTGCCAGCGGAAGGGACATTGGCTACGAGCAGTACTTC. Its translation: CASGRDIGYEQYF.

V usage is TRBV30 and J usage is TRBJ2-5; TRBD2 agrees at 13 bases. CDR1 is GTSNPN and CDR2 is SVGIG in the germline V gene (reference sequence). With 0 bases clipped from V and 2 bases from J, the junction kept 3 bases outside the gene matches. CDR3 size: 16 residues. The DNA of the CDR3 is TGTGCCTGGAGTGTTAAGGGACTAGCGGGGCAAGAGACCCAGTACTTC. It is translated as CAWSVKGLAGQETQYF. Combining the CDR3 with reference TRBV30 and TRBJ2-5 gives the whole variable domain SQTIHQWPATLVQPVGSPLSLECTVEGTSNPNLYWYRQAAGRGLQLLFYSVGIGQISSEVPQNLSASRPQDRQFILSSKKLLLSDSGFYLCAWSVKGLAGQETQYFGPGTRLLVL.

The V call is TRBV5-1, the J call TRBJ2-7; TRBD2 agrees at 10 bases. This CDR3 is 15 amino acids long. Germline CDR1 is SGHRS and CDR2 is YFSETQ. The V and J ends lost 4 bases and 7 bases, in that order; junction bases with no gene match: 11. The chain's CDR3 is CASSQSASGSQEQYF. DNA for the CDR3: TGCGCCAGCAGCCAATCCGCTAGCGGGAGTCAAGAGCAGTACTTC.

CDR3 DNA: TGTGCCAGTAGTATTGAGAGGGGAGGGGACTACGAGCAGTACTTC. This sequence encodes CASSIERGGDYEQYF. The V and J genes are TRBV19 and TRBJ2-7; the match to TRBD2 covers 7 bases. The CDR3 spans 15 residues. V was clipped by 3 bases and J by 3 bases; unmatched bases: 8. Germline V lookup: CDR1 LNHDA, CDR2 SQIVND (reference sequence).

This clone was found once. The rearrangement links TRBV4-3 to TRBJ2-5; 8 bases match TRBD2. Per the germline V gene, CDR1 is LGHNA and CDR2 is YSLEER. CDR3 size: 16 residues. The V and J ends lost 1 base and 5 bases, in that order; junction bases with no gene match: 9. The chain's CDR3 is CASSQGGRGGRETQYF. In DNA, the CDR3 is TGCGCCAGCAGCCAAGGGGGTCGGGGGGGTAGGGAGACCCAGTACTTC.

The V gene is TRBV19, the J gene TRBJ2-6; a possible D gene is TRBD1 (5 bases). The CDR3 loop spans 15 amino acids. The germline V gene encodes CDR1 LNHDA and CDR2 SQIVND (reference sequence). The V end lost 5 bases, the J end lost 4 bases, and 12 bases lay between the germline ends. The CDR3, as DNA: TGTGCCAGTAGTCCCAGGGTTGCCGGGGCCAACGTCCTGACTTTC. Translating gives CASSPRVAGANVLTF.

The gene calls are TRBV27 and TRBJ2-7, with a tentative D call TRBD2 (6 bases). V dropped 3 bases and J dropped 1 base, with 19 bases sitting between them. Germline CDR1 MNHEY, CDR2 SMNVEV (reference sequence). The CDR3 has 17 residues. CDR3 coding DNA: TGTGCCAGCAGTTTCGGAGGGTCGGCGAGTGCATCCTACGAGCAGTACTTC. Protein product: CASSFGGSASASYEQYF.

The chain couples TRBV4-2 to TRBJ2-1; 7 bases agree with TRBD2. The CDR3 loop spans 18 amino acids. The germline V gene encodes CDR1 LGHNA and CDR2 YNFKEQ. V shed 1 base and J 2 bases; nucleotides not matched to a gene: 11. This CDR3 is CASSQVLVESGTYNEQFF. DNA of the CDR3: TGTGCCAGCAGCCAAGTTTTGGTAGAAAGCGGGACCTACAATGAGCAGTTCTTC.